The entry below gives a single TCR beta chain sequence along with its context. The data originate from a study of blood T cell repertoires in COVID-19. Looking at the study overall: Italy, Spain and the United States were the sources of the convalescent and acute COVID-19 samples. T cells, B-cell-depleted T cells, or PBMCs provided the cDNA or gDNA that served as material.

This CDR3 spans 15 amino acids. The V and J ends lost 4 bases and 1 base, in that order; junction bases with no gene match: 1. Germline loops: CDR1 SEHNR, CDR2 FQNEAQ (reference sequence). Data came from immunoSEQ multiplex PCR; TCRdb stores just in-frame clones and leaves some out. The table lists 350,000 to 550,000 clones, around 88% of them singletons. This sequence was found in a woman aged 25-40 years with acute or convalescent COVID-19. This sequence joins TRBV7-9 and TRBJ2-1, with TRBD1 identical over 10 bases. Sample: peripheral blood. The CDR3 DNA follows: TGTGCCAGCAGCTCGGGACAGGGGTCCTACAATGAGCAGTTCTTC. It yields the protein CASSSGQGSYNEQFF. Combining the CDR3 with reference TRBV7-9 and TRBJ2-1 gives the whole variable domain DTGVSQNPRHKITKRGQNVTFRCDPISEHNRLYWYRQTLGQGPEFLTYFQNEAQLEKSRLLSDRFSAERPKGSFSTLEIQRTEQGDSAMYLCASSSGQGSYNEQFFGPGTRLTVL.